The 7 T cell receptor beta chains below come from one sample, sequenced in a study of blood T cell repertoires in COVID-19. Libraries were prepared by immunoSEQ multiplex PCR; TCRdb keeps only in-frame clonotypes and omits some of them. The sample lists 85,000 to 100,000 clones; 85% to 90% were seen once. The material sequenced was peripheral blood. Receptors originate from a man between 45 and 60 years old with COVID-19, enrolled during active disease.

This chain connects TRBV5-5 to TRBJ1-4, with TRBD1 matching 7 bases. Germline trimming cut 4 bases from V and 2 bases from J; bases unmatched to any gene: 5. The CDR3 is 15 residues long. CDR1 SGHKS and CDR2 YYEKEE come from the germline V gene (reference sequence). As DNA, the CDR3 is TGTGCCAGCAGCCAGACAGGGAAGACTAATGAAAAACTGTTTTTT. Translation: CASSQTGKTNEKLFF. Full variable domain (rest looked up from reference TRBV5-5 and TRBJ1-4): DAGVTQSPTHLIKTRGQQVTLRCSPISGHKSVSWYQQVLGQGPQFIFQYYEKEERGRGNFPDRFSARQFPNYSSELNVNALLLGDSALYLCASSQTGKTNEKLFFGSGTQLSVL.

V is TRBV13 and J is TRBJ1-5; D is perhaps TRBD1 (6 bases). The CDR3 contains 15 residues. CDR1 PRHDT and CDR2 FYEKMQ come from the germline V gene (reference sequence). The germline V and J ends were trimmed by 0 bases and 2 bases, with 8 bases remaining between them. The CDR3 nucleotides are TGTGCCAGCAGCTTAGGTTCAGGGGGCAATCAGCCCCAGCATTTT. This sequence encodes CASSLGSGGNQPQHF.

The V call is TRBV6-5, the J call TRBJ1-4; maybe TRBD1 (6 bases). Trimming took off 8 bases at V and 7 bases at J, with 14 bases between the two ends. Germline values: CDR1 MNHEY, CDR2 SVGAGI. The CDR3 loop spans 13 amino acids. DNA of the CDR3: TGTGCCAGCGTACGTCAGGGGTCTGAAAAACTGTTTTTT. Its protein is CASVRQGSEKLFF.

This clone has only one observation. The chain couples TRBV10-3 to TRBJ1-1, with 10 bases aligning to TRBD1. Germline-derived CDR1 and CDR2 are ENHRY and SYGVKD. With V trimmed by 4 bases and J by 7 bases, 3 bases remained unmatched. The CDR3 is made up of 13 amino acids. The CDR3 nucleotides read TGTGCCATCAGTGGACAGGGGGCTGGTGAAGCTTTCTTT. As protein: CAISGQGAGEAFF.

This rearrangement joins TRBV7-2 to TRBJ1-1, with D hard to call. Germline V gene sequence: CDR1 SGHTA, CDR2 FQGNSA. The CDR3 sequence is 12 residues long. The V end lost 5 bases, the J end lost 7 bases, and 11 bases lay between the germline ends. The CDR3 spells CASSNSGFEAFF. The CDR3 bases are TGTGCCAGCAGCAATTCAGGATTTGAAGCTTTCTTT.

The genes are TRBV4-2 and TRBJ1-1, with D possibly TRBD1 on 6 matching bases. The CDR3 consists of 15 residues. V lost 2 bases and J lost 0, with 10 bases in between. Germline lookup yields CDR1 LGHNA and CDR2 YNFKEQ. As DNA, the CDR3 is TGTGCCAGCAGCCAAACCACAGGGCTGAACACTGAAGCTTTCTTT. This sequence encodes CASSQTTGLNTEAFF.

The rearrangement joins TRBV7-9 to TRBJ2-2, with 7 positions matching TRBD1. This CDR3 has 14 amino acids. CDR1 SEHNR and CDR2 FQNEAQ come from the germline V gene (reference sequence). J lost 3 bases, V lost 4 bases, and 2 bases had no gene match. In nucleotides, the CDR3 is TGTGCCAGCAGCTATGGACAGGACACCGGGGAGCTGTTTTTT. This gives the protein CASSYGQDTGELFF. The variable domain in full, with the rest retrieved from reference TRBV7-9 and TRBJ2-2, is DTGVSQNPRHKITKRGQNVTFRCDPISEHNRLYWYRQTLGQGPEFLTYFQNEAQLEKSRLLSDRFSAERPKGSFSTLEIQRTEQGDSAMYLCASSYGQDTGELFFGEGSRLTVL.